This TCR beta chain was recorded in a study of cytomegalovirus exposure and HLA in healthy donors (dated by TCRdb to 2016 to 2017). Context from the whole study: In an earlier analysis of some 550 of the donors, less than 350 Gb of sequence data and 117 million unique TCR beta sequences from roughly 190 million T cells were reported. To predict cytomegalovirus infection status, the study combined high-throughput TCR immunosequencing, statistical association of individual TCRs with disease status, and machine learning. A later analysis re-analyzed previously published TCR beta repertoires from 600 to 850 donors and added high-resolution HLA genotyping to study TCR occurrence patterns. Of the approximately 400 genotyped donors, approximately 80% were placed in the genetic ancestry cluster associated with self-reported Caucasian donors. The study was designed to test whether signatures of past pathogen exposure could be identified by cataloging public T cell receptors. Every repertoire in the discovery cohort had been generated on one and the same sequencing platform. Rather than using new phenotypic data, the later analysis identified candidate immune exposures from TCR beta sequences and from how often those sequences occurred across donors. About 5 DR-DQ haplotypes were handled as single units for association and clustering, since linkage in the cohort was strong. The study used immunosequencing to profile the T cell repertoires of some 600 subjects and linked those repertoires to cytomegalovirus serostatus. To decide whether each TCR beta V gene segment behaved as functional or pseudogenic, an earlier analysis of approximately 600 of the donors relied on high-throughput TCR beta sequencing. Among a few hundred genotyped donors of the cohort, an average of approximately 240,000 unique TCR beta nucleotide sequences were sequenced per donor, roughly 18% of them non-productive. Donor age, sex, ethnicity and CMV serostatus were compiled alongside the repertoire data. HLA typing covered class I and class II loci at four-digit resolution. About 280 gigabases of sequencing data and around 85 million unique TCR sequences made up an early release that covered several hundred HLA-typed donors. Typing coverage differed by locus: A, B, C, DRB1 and DQB1 were typed in about 629-640 donors, DQA1 in roughly 500, DPA1 in 600 to 610, and DPB1 in around 440. In addition to the first cohort of roughly 670 subjects, a separate validation cohort of 120 different subjects was used. In a later genetic analysis, genome-wide SNP genotypes for about 65% of the roughly 670 donors were used, and that subset was treated as a discovery cohort. Broader findings and caveats from the paper: The authors suggested that the approach could potentially be generalized to other disease states and immunological phenotypes. The sequencing pipeline was judged likely to have produced a cluster of highly shared sequence variants as a technical artifact. A later analysis found that HLA-associated TCR beta chains were more clonally expanded and had lower generation probabilities than equally common non-associated chains. Because the 87-base-pair reads could not distinguish some IMGT-functional V segments, including TRBV6-2 and TRBV6-3, those segments were excluded. In a later analysis, several top co-occurrence clusters were reported to appear linked to parvovirus B19, influenza, CMV and Epstein-Barr virus. A further reported finding was that TCR beta sequences accurately predicted the HLA-A and HLA-B alleles for most subjects in the first cohort. In a later genetic analysis, a missense DCLRE1C variant was associated with V-gene and J-gene trimming of TCR beta chains, and the association was replicated in an independent cohort. Most TCR sequences were observed very rarely across donors, whereas some public TCRs were present in many individuals. A later analysis found that TCR association rates varied across HLA loci, with DRB1 alleles showing the most associated TCRs and HLA-C alleles the fewest. In this cohort, only TCR beta chains were sequenced, and detectable features were limited by the absence of alpha or paired-chain data. A few of the identified cytomegalovirus-associated TCR beta chains were confirmed in vitro to be specific for cytomegalovirus antigens. The presence/absence analyses assumed that sequencing depth was roughly uniform across donors, and that assumption may not be true. Most CMV-associated TCR beta chains appeared to be HLA-restricted in a later analysis, and the HLA associations seemed to be driven largely by CMV exposure. The only immune exposure information available for the cohort was CMV serostatus. Linkage disequilibrium might explain the correlated functional status among segregating V segments, but an unknown experimental factor could not be excluded. HLA typing was unavailable for some donors at each locus, so association tests used only the typed subset. In an earlier analysis of around 600 of the donors, most TCR beta V segments were observed in productive rearrangements about 87% or about 30% of the time, broadly matching IMGT annotations. At a false discovery rate of 0.05, a later analysis linked some 18,000 TCR beta sequences to specific HLA alleles. In a later genetic analysis, fewer N-insertions in productive TCRs were reported among donors in an Asian-associated ancestry cluster than the 666-donor mean. The classifier was reported to diagnose cytomegalovirus status with high specificity and sensitivity in both the original cohort and the validation cohort. Because counts were too low, roughly 18 rarely observed V segments, including chromosome 9 orphons, were left out of the earlier analysis of 587 of the donors. A total of 150 to 200 TCR beta chains were listed by the study as associated with cytomegalovirus. Strong co-occurrence of HLA alleles, especially DR and DQ, made assigning TCR associations to individual alleles difficult.

The library was obtained by the immunoSEQ multiplex PCR assay. A mixture of 60 forward primers for TCR Vbeta segments and 13 reverse primers for TCR Jbeta segments was used in the multiplex PCR. The CDR3 region of rearranged TCR beta genes was amplified from genomic DNA with a multiplex PCR assay. The amplified TCR beta libraries were sequenced on the Illumina HiSeq System as 87-base-pair reads. Per the source publication's procedure: Across the roughly 640 repertoires, a later analysis counted 78 million or so unique TCR beta chains, 9.5 million to 12 million of which were shared by at least two donors. To remove PCR and sequencing errors, raw reads were error-corrected and collapsed into unique sequences using a nearest-neighbor algorithm that merged closely related sequences. CDR3 sequences were aligned to IMGT reference sequences to assign V, D and J gene segments. For a sequence to be retained, a match of at least six nucleotides to both a V gene segment and a J gene segment was required. A rearrangement counted as productive if the CDR3 had no stop codons and remained in frame with V and J, and every other rearrangement counted as non-productive. Following IMGT convention, CDR3 was defined as the stretch from the second conserved V-encoded cysteine up to the conserved J-encoded phenylalanine. The earlier analysis of about 590 of the donors excluded sequences that lacked an unambiguous match to a single V gene segment. An earlier analysis of around 600 of the donors classified V segments as functional when productive rearrangements were above 56.7% and as segregating when the standard deviation between donors was above 5%. A statistical classification framework was developed to diagnose cytomegalovirus status using the catalog of TCR beta chain sequences. In a later analysis, TCR nucleotide sequences were compared against IMGT/GENE-DB human TR gene sequences so that V and J genes could be assigned. In a later analysis, CDR3 sequences and most-parsimonious VDJ recombination scenarios were assigned using the TCRdist pipeline. In a later analysis, each TCR beta chain was defined by its CDR3 amino acid sequence together with its V-gene family, and reads without a unique V-gene family were excluded. As a way to deal with suspected cross-contamination and a sequencing artifact, a later analysis dropped under 600 nucleotide sequences that were highly shared and had low generation probability. A later analysis calculated a clonal expansion index for each public chain from normalized within-repertoire ranks of inferred template counts. A later analysis computed generation probabilities with a VDJ recombination model fitted to out-of-frame rearrangements, and checked the results against IGoR. Hypergeometric tests were used in a later analysis to score TCR-TCR, TCR-HLA and TCR-CMV co-occurrence, with a repertoire-size bias correction applied to the TCR pairs. False discovery rates were estimated in a later analysis by permuting HLA or CMV assignments 20 times. In a later analysis, co-occurring TCRs were grouped with DBSCAN, and TCRdist sequence similarity was added when clustering was performed within HLA-allele-positive subsets. Co-occurrence clustering excluded repertoires with fewer than 30,000 or more than 120,000 public chains, plus five with anomalous nucleotide sharing. TCRdb took over this immuneACCESS table, retaining in-frame rearrangements with V and J assigned. Such tables are incomplete; in checked studies, under half of the missing clones stem from an unresolved V gene, and the remainder is unexplained. V and J calls and clone size are those listed in that table; D and trimming were worked out from the DNA. The sample table records 150,000 to 200,000 clones; about 80% of these occur just once. The leading ten clones occupy under 2.5% of the sample.

The CDR1 and CDR2 encoded by the germline V gene are LGHNA and YNFKEQ. V loses 0 bases, J loses 0 bases, and the germline ends lie 16 bases apart. The CDR3, from cysteine to phenylalanine, totals 18 residues. The read is trimmed to its CDR3 DNA, 54 bases read in frame from base 1. The cohort comprised approximately 700 healthy bone marrow donors. Cohort members were all nominally healthy when sampled, although unrecorded immune exposures were likely present. The donor tested CMV seronegative, placing the donor among the 350 to 400 seronegative members of the cohort. A peripheral blood sample was collected from each donor, and TCR beta sequencing was performed on peripheral blood mononuclear cells. Genomic DNA was extracted from the blood cell samples with the Qiagen DNeasy Blood Extraction Kit. This clone was found a few times. Its antigen is still unknown. The input lacks base qualities; no much larger clone sits a single base away.

The source is a young woman in good health and CMV-seronegative. The material sequenced was PBMCs. The chain joins TRBV4-2 to TRBJ2-3; the D segment could be TRBD2, given 5 matching bases. CDR3 protein: CASSQEWRPTVSTDTQYF. The nucleotides read TGTGCCAGCAGCCAAGAATGGAGGCCGACGGTTAGCACAGATACGCAGTATTTT.